The 29 T cell receptor beta chains presented below share a single source sample, sequenced in a study of blood T cell repertoires in COVID-19. Sequenced by immunoSEQ multiplex PCR; TCRdb stores in-frame clones only, minus some. This sample has about 300,000 clones, with around 90% found just once. Source material: peripheral blood. Every receptor here comes from a man aged 18 to 30 who had recovered from COVID-19.

The gene calls are TRBV30 and TRBJ2-5; no clear D gene. CDR1 and CDR2 (germline): GTSNPN, SVGIG (reference sequence). This CDR3 spans 15 amino acids. Trimming took 0 bases from V and 2 from J, leaving 13 bases between them. CDR3 bases: TGTGCCTGGAGTGTTGATAGCTATCATCAAGAGACCCAGTACTTC. Protein product: CAWSVDSYHQETQYF.

This rearrangement joins TRBV10-3 to TRBJ2-7; D unclear. This CDR3 has 13 residues. Trimming removed 4 bases from V and 0 bases from J, with 7 bases in between. Germline V lookup: CDR1 ENHRY, CDR2 SYGVKD. The CDR3 DNA reads as TGTGCCATCAGTGGAACAACCTCCTACGAGCAGTACTTC. The encoded protein is CAISGTTSYEQYF.

CDR3 residues: CASSLGGEKPQHF. The CDR3 DNA reads TGTGCCAGCAGTTTAGGGGGGGAGAAGCCCCAGCATTTT. V and J are TRBV27 and TRBJ1-5, with D perhaps TRBD1 (5 bases). V lost 2 bases and J lost 8, with 10 bases in between. Germline loops: CDR1 MNHEY, CDR2 SMNVEV (reference sequence). The CDR3 has 13 residues.

This clone was detected only once. Additional DNA sequences in this sample encode the identical CDR3. The CDR3, as DNA: TGTGCCAGCAGTTACTCGGGGGGAGACTCCTACGAGCAGTACTTC. Encoded protein: CASSYSGGDSYEQYF. The rearrangement joins TRBV6-5 to TRBJ2-7; tentatively, D is TRBD2 (6 bases). The V end lost 0 bases, the J end lost 0 bases, and 9 bases lay between the germline ends. Per germline, CDR1 MNHEY and CDR2 SVGAGI. The CDR3 has 15 residues.

The chain has TRBV11-2 and TRBJ1-2, with D possibly matching TRBD1 (6 bases). Trimming stripped 5 bases from V and 3 bases from J, with 16 bases between. The CDR3 totals 15 residues. CDR1 SGHAT and CDR2 FQNNGV come from the germline V gene. The CDR3 coding sequence is TGTGCCAGCAGCAAAGGTCCAGGGGAATACTATGGCTACACCTTC. This encodes CASSKGPGEYYGYTF. Full variable domain (outside the CDR3, taken from reference TRBV11-2 and TRBJ1-2): EAGVAQSPRYKIIEKRQSVAFWCNPISGHATLYWYQQILGQGPKLLIQFQNNGVVDDSQLPKDRFSAERLKGVDSTLKIQPAKLEDSAVYLCASSKGPGEYYGYTFGSGTRLTVV.

The chain has TRBV25-1 and TRBJ2-1, with 8 nucleotides matching TRBD2. J lost 0 bases, V lost 1 base, and 2 bases had no gene match. CDR1 and CDR2 from the germline V gene are MGHDK and SYGVNS. CDR3 length: 16 residues. This chain's CDR3 is CASSESGTSSYNEQFF. The CDR3 coding sequence is TGTGCCAGCAGTGAATCGGGGACTAGCTCCTACAATGAGCAGTTCTTC.

The chain recombines TRBV27 with TRBJ1-4; D call uncertain. V shed 6 bases and J shed 2 bases, with 19 bases lying between them. CDR1 and CDR2 from the germline V gene are MNHEY and SMNVEV (reference sequence). CDR3 length equals 17 residues. CDR3 coding DNA: TGTGCCAGCAGCCCCGGGTGGAGGGAGATCACTAATGAAAAACTGTTTTTT. It yields the protein CASSPGWREITNEKLFF. Looking up the rest from reference TRBV27 and TRBJ1-4 gives the full variable domain: EAQVTQNPRYLITVTGKKLTVTCSQNMNHEYMSWYRQDPGLGLRQIYYSMNVEVTDKGDVPEGYKVSRKEKRNFPLILESPSPNQTSLYFCASSPGWREITNEKLFFGSGTQLSVL.

The chain has TRBV14 and TRBJ2-1, with TRBD1 identical over 8 bases. The CDR3 is made up of 16 amino acids. CDR1 and CDR2 (germline): SGHDN, FVKESK. Trimming at V came to 5 bases and at J to 9 bases, leaving 15 bases not matched to a gene. The CDR3 DNA reads as TGTGCCAGCAGCTCCTGGACAGGGCCCATGTCAACTGAGCAGTTCTTC. Amino acids: CASSSWTGPMSTEQFF.

The V call is TRBV2, the J call TRBJ1-2, with a weak D call TRBD1 (5 bases). With 8 bases removed from V and 2 bases from J, the gap between germline ends came to 15 bases. Germline values: CDR1 SNHLY, CDR2 FYNNEI. The CDR3 covers 14 residues. CDR3 bases: TGTGCCAGCGAGTCGGCGGGGCGGAACTATGGCTACACCTTC. Its translation: CASESAGRNYGYTF.

This rearrangement joins TRBV12-3 or TRBV12-4 to TRBJ1-2, with 7 nucleotides matching TRBD1. V shed 7 bases and J 4 bases; nucleotides not matched to a gene: 6. CDR3 length equals 13 residues. The DNA of the CDR3 is TGTGCCAGCAACATTCGGACAGGCTATGGCTACACCTTC. Translated, it gives CASNIRTGYGYTF.

This sequence joins TRBV11-2 and TRBJ2-1; D is perhaps TRBD2 (7 bases). The ends were cut back, 8 bases at V and 8 bases at J, with 19 bases in the middle. CDR3 length: 14 residues. Germline V gives CDR1 SGHAT, CDR2 FQNNGV. The CDR3 coding sequence is TGTGCCAGCGGCCTCGGGGGGCCCAGCGATGAGCAGTTCTTC. Translating it yields CASGLGGPSDEQFF.

The chain combines TRBV28 with TRBJ1-1; TRBD1 is a possible D gene (5 bases). Germline V gives CDR1 MDHEN, CDR2 SYDVKM. This CDR3 comprises 13 residues. Trimming took off 7 bases at V and 3 bases at J, with 12 bases between the two ends. CDR3 DNA sequence: TGTGCCAGCACCTATGGGGGGGACACTGAAGCTTTCTTT. It is translated as CASTYGGDTEAFF.

The J gene is TRBJ2-5, the V gene TRBV6-6; possibly TRBD1 for D (6 bases). The CDR3 contains 13 residues. V dropped 8 bases and J dropped 5 bases, with 15 bases sitting between them. Germline CDR1 and CDR2: MNHNY and SVGAGI (reference sequence). CDR3 residues: CASVRDMGETQYF. Written as DNA, the CDR3 is TGTGCCAGCGTTAGGGACATGGGGGAGACCCAGTACTTC.

The V call is TRBV5-8, the J call TRBJ1-6, with 10 bases lining up with TRBD1. Germline CDR1 is SGHTS and CDR2 is YDEGEE. The V segment lost 4 bases and the J segment 8 bases; nucleotides outside the gene matches: 6. There are 15 residues in the CDR3. The CDR3 region is CASSPQTGGDSPLHF. The CDR3 DNA reads TGTGCCAGCAGCCCCCAGACAGGGGGCGATTCACCCCTCCACTTT. The entire variable domain, with the rest obtained from reference TRBV5-8 and TRBJ1-6, is as follows: EAGVTQSPTHLIKTRGQQATLRCSPISGHTSVYWYQQALGLGLQFLLWYDEGEERNRGNFPPRFSGRQFPNYSSELNVNALELEDSALYLCASSPQTGGDSPLHFGNGTRLTVT.

The chain combines TRBV2 with TRBJ1-1; 9 nucleotides align to TRBD1. The CDR3 runs 17 residues. Germline trimming cut 10 bases from V and 5 bases from J; bases unmatched to any gene: 20. Germline CDR1 is SNHLY and CDR2 is FYNNEI. The CDR3 nucleotides are TGTGCCATCCCGGAGGCACCGGGACAGGGAGGGGAGACTGAAGCTTTCTTT. It yields the protein CAIPEAPGQGGETEAFF.

This chain joins TRBV5-6 and TRBJ1-1; D gene unclear. This CDR3 comprises 17 residues. V lost 0 bases and J 2 bases, leaving 17 bases between the germline ends. Germline V gene data show CDR1 as SGHDT and CDR2 as YYEEEE. The DNA of the CDR3 is TGTGCCAGCAGCTTGGGGCGGGGATTCATTCCAAACACTGAAGCTTTCTTT. Its protein is CASSLGRGFIPNTEAFF.

The CDR3 loop reads CSARGAVGSSYNEQFF. CDR3 DNA sequence: TGCAGCGCCAGGGGGGCCGTCGGTAGCTCCTACAATGAGCAGTTCTTC. The genes are TRBV29-1 and TRBJ2-1; perhaps TRBD1 as D (7 bases). Trimming stripped 7 bases from V and 0 bases from J, with 19 bases between. This CDR3 has 16 amino acids. Germline V gene sequence: CDR1 SQVTM, CDR2 ANQGSEA.

J is TRBJ2-3 and V is TRBV4-1; tentatively, D is TRBD2 (6 bases). The CDR3 is 17 amino acids. V shed 0 bases and J shed 6 bases, with 19 bases lying between them. CDR1 is MGHRA, CDR2 YSYEKL, per germline. The CDR3, as DNA: TGCGCCAGCAGCCAAGATATACCCGGGAGTGCGCGGGATACGCAGTATTTT. Amino acid sequence: CASSQDIPGSARDTQYF.

This chain uses TRBV7-6 with TRBJ2-3; the match to TRBD2 covers 8 bases. The CDR3 length is 15 residues. CDR1 and CDR2 (germline): SGHVS, FNYEAQ. Trimming took 5 bases from V and 4 from J; bases not matched to a gene: 8. The CDR3 region has the DNA TGTGCCAGCAGCGAGACTAGCGATGGGTCAGATACGCAGTATTTT. Translated, it gives CASSETSDGSDTQYF.

This chain links TRBV11-3 with TRBJ2-1; the match to TRBD1 covers 9 bases. The J segment lost 10 bases and the V segment lost 5 bases, leaving 6 bases of the junction unmatched. CDR3 length: 13 amino acids. Germline CDR1 reads SGHNT; CDR2 reads YENEEA. The CDR3: CASSPGTGSEQFF. Here the CDR3 DNA reads TGTGCCAGCAGCCCCGGGACAGGGAGCGAGCAGTTCTTC.

The CDR3 nucleotides read TGTGCCAGCAGTTACCTTGGAAGGACTAACACCGGGGAGCTGTTTTTT. It yields the protein CASSYLGRTNTGELFF. This chain joins TRBV6-6 and TRBJ2-2, with D possibly matching TRBD2 (5 bases). CDR1 MNHNY and CDR2 SVGAGI come from the germline V gene (reference sequence). The CDR3 contains 16 residues. With 2 bases removed from V and 2 bases from J, the gap between germline ends came to 12 bases.

The gene calls are TRBV5-6 and TRBJ1-5; tentatively, D is TRBD1 (5 bases). The CDR3 is 15 amino acids. V was cut by 5 bases and J by 4 bases, with 16 bases left in between. From germline, CDR1 is SGHDT and CDR2 YYEEEE. The CDR3 DNA sequence: TGTGCCAGCAGACGTTGGACCGGGGGGAATCAGCCCCAGCATTTT. Its protein is CASRRWTGGNQPQHF.

This clone was seen only once. The CDR3 region is CASNGGGTGPYEQYF. In DNA, the CDR3 is TGTGCCAGCAACGGGGGCGGGACAGGGCCCTACGAGCAGTACTTC. The rearrangement joins TRBV27 to TRBJ2-7; 9 bases line up with TRBD1. The V gene's germline CDR1 is MNHEY and CDR2 SMNVEV (reference sequence). Unmatched junction bases numbered 9, after V lost 7 bases and J lost 2 bases. The CDR3 runs 15 residues.

The genes are TRBV6-4 and TRBJ2-3, with TRBD2 identical over 9 bases. This CDR3 comprises 15 residues. The ends lost 4 bases at V and 4 bases at J; junction bases unmatched: 6. Germline CDR1 reads MRHNA; CDR2 reads SNTAGT. The CDR3 spells CASSVTAGGADTQYF. CDR3 sequence (DNA): TGTGCCAGCAGTGTAACAGCGGGAGGAGCAGATACGCAGTATTTT.

This clone was counted between two and nine times. The CDR3 DNA sequence: TGTGCCAGCAGTTTATCGAGGACAGACTATGGCTACACCTTC. It encodes CASSLSRTDYGYTF. The chain is built from TRBV27 and TRBJ1-2; tentatively, D is TRBD1 (6 bases). The CDR3 spans 14 residues. Trimming removed 0 bases from V and 3 bases from J, with 8 bases in between. The germline CDR1 and CDR2 sequences are MNHEY and SMNVEV (reference sequence).

The chain carries TRBV9 and TRBJ1-4; D perhaps matches TRBD1 (5 bases). The CDR3 loop spans 15 amino acids. The ends were cut back, 4 bases at V and 2 bases at J, with 12 bases in the middle. Germline V gene lookup returns CDR1 SGDLS and CDR2 YYNGEE. This chain's CDR3 is CASSSVGATNEKLFF. The DNA of the CDR3 is TGTGCCAGCAGCTCAGTAGGGGCTACTAATGAAAAACTGTTTTTT.

This clone was picked up a small number of times. This rearrangement joins TRBV4-1 to TRBJ1-2, with D uncertain. The CDR3 sequence is 14 residues long. Trimming took 1 base from V and 4 from J, leaving 10 bases between them. Germline V CDR1 and CDR2: MGHRA, YSYEKL. This CDR3 is CASSQGSVIYGYTF. The CDR3 DNA follows: TGCGCCAGCAGCCAAGGCTCGGTTATCTATGGCTACACCTTC.

V is TRBV5-1 and J is TRBJ1-1; possibly TRBD1 for D (5 bases). The V gene's germline CDR1 is SGHRS and CDR2 YFSETQ. V was trimmed by 2 bases and J by 1 base, leaving 12 bases between them. The CDR3 consists of 15 residues. CDR3 coding DNA: TGCGCCAGCAGCTTCTTTGCAGGGTGGAACACTGAAGCTTTCTTT. Protein product: CASSFFAGWNTEAFF.

The CDR3 spells CASSLTGNYEQYF. The CDR3 DNA reads TGTGCCAGCAGTTTGACAGGGAACTACGAGCAGTACTTC. The chain links TRBV27 to TRBJ2-7; 7 bases are a match to TRBD1. Germline V CDR1 and CDR2: MNHEY, SMNVEV (reference sequence). CDR3 length equals 13 residues. Germline trimming cut 3 bases from V and 3 bases from J; bases unmatched to any gene: 2.